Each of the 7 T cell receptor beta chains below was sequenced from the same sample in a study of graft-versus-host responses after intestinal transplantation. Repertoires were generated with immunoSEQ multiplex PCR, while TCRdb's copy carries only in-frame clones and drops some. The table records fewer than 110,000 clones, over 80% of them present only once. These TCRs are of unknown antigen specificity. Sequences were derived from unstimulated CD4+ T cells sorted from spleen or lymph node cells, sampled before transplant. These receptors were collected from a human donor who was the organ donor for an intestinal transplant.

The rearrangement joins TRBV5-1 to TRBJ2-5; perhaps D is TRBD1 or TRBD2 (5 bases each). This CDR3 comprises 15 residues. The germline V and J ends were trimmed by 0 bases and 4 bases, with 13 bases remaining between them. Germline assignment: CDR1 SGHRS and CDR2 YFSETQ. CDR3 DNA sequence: TGCGCCAGCAGCTTGGCTGGGACGCCGGCAGAGACCCAGTACTTC. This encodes CASSLAGTPAETQYF. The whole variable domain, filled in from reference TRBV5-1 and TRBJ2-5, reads KAGVTQTPRYLIKTRGQQVTLSCSPISGHRSVSWYQQTPGQGLQFLFEYFSETQRNKGNFPGRFSGRQFSNSRSEMNVSTLELGDSALYLCASSLAGTPAETQYFGPGTRLLVL.

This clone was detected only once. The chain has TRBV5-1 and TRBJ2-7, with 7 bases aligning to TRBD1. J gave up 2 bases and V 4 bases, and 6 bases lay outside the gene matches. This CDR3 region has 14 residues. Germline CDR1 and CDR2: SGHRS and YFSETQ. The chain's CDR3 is CASSTTGTTYEQYF. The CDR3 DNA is TGCGCCAGCAGCACGACAGGGACCACCTACGAGCAGTACTTC.

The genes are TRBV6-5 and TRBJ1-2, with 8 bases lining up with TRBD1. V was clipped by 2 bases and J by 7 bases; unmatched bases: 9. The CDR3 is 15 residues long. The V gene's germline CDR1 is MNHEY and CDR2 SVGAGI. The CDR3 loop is CASSYARQGFFGYTF. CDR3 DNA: TGTGCCAGCAGTTACGCTCGACAGGGGTTCTTTGGCTACACCTTC.

The CDR3, as DNA: TGTGCCAGCAGCTTGGACAGAGATCAGCCCCAGCATTTT. The encoded protein is CASSLDRDQPQHF. The chain carries TRBV7-8 and TRBJ1-5, with D maybe TRBD1 (6 bases). CDR3 length equals 13 residues. Trimming removed 3 bases from V and 5 bases from J, with 8 bases in between. Germline V gene data show CDR1 as SGHVS and CDR2 as FQNEAQ.

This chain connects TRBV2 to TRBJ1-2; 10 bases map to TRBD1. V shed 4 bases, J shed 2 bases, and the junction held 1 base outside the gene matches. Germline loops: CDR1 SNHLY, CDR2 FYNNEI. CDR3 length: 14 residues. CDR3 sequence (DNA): TGTGCCAGCAGTGGACAGGGGGCGAACTATGGCTACACCTTC. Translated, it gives CASSGQGANYGYTF.

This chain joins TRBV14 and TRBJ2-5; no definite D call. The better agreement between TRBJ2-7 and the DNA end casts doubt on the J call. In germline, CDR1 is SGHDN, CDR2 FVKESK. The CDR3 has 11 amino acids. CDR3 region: CASSLHYEQYF. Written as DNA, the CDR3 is TGTGCCAGCAGCCTCCATTACGAGCAGTACTTC.

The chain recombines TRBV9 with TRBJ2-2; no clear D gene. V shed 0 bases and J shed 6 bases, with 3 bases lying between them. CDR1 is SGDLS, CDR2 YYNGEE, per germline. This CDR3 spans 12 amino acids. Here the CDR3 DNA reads TGTGCCAGCAGCGTAGGCCCCGGGGAGCTGTTTTTT. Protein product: CASSVGPGELFF. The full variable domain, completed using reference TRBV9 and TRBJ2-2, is DSGVTQTPKHLITATGQRVTLRCSPRSGDLSVYWYQQSLDQGLQFLIQYYNGEERAKGNILERFSAQQFPDLHSELNLSSLELGDSALYFCASSVGPGELFFGEGSRLTVL.